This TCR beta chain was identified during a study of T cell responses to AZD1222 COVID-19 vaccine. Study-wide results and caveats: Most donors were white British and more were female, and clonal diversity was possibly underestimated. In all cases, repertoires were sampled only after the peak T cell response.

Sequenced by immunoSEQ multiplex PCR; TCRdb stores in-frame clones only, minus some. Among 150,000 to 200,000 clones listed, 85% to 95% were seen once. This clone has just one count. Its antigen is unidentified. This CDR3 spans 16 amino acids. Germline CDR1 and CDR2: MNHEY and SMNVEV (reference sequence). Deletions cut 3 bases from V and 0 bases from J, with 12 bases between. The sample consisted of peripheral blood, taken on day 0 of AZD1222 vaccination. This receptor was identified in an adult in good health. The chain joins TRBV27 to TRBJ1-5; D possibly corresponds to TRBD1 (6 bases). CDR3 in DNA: TGTGCCAGCAGTTTCAGGGGACCCTATAGCAATCAGCCCCAGCATTTT. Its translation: CASSFRGPYSNQPQHF.